This TCR beta chain was retrieved from a study of blood T cell repertoires in COVID-19. As handled by the study authors: Reference gene primer amplification gave estimated nucleated cell counts. Clones were sequenced by immunoSEQ multiplex PCR, and TCRdb holds only the in-frame ones, with some missing. That table supplies the V and J calls and clone size; D and trimming were determined from the DNA. In the table there are 55,000 to 65,000 clones, about 79% of which are singletons. Germline V gene sequence: CDR1 SGHRS, CDR2 YFSETQ. The CDR3 contains 14 residues. Trimming shortened V by 4 bases and J by 3 bases, and 11 bases separated the two germline ends.

V gene TRBV5-1 combines with J gene TRBJ1-5, with D tentatively TRBD1 (6 bases). This clonotype was obtained from a woman aged 60-75 years with acute or convalescent COVID-19. Sequenced material: peripheral blood. Written as DNA, the CDR3 is TGCGCCAGCAGCCCGGACAGTCTCAATCAGCCCCAGCATTTT. The encoded protein is CASSPDSLNQPQHF.